These 12 T cell receptor beta chains share one sample of origin, sequenced in a study of memory CD4+ T cells and cytomegalovirus serostatus. Single viable CD3+CD4+CD8-CD45RO+ cells were sorted as the memory CD4+ T cells. Produced via immunoSEQ multiplex PCR; TCRdb's table is partial and in-frame only. Counted here are 35,000 to 50,000 clones, 60% to 85% occurring once; the ten biggest clones make up roughly 6.7%. The material sequenced was memory CD4+ T cells from blood. The receptors here all came from an adult in good health and CMV-seronegative.

The chain employs TRBV30 and TRBJ1-3; D is possibly TRBD1 (6 bases). Trimming pared 2 bases from V and 2 bases from J, leaving 10 bases between. Germline V gene lookup returns CDR1 GTSNPN and CDR2 SVGIG (reference sequence). The CDR3 extends over 14 amino acids. This chain's CDR3 is CAWSRGTPGNTIYF. DNA of the CDR3: TGTGCCTGGAGTAGGGGGACCCCTGGAAACACCATATATTTT.

This clone was seen only once. The chain couples TRBV7-8 to TRBJ2-2; D unresolved. Germline CDR1 and CDR2: SGHVS and FQNEAQ. V gave up 5 bases and J gave up 2 bases, with 12 bases separating them. The CDR3 spans 15 residues. The CDR3 nucleotides read TGTGCCAGCAGCACATCAACAGATAACACCGGGGAGCTGTTTTTT. It specifies CASSTSTDNTGELFF.

The gene calls are TRBV20-1 and TRBJ1-1, with unresolved D. Germline V gene data show CDR1 as DFQATT and CDR2 as SNEGSKA (reference sequence). Trimming removed 3 bases at V and 7 bases at J, with 6 bases between. This CDR3 is 10 amino acids long. CDR3 nucleotides: TGCAGTGCTAGTAAGGGTGAAGCTTTCTTT. This translates into CSASKGEAFF.

A word on this clone: A much larger clone lies a single base off, so this may be a read error. CDR3 sequence reads: CASSPGQGYGYTF. CDR3 in DNA: TGTGCCAGCAGCCCGGGACAGGGCTATGGCTACACCTTC. This chain uses TRBV7-3 with TRBJ1-2, with 9 bases aligning to TRBD1. Germline V gene sequence: CDR1 SGHTA, CDR2 FQGTGA. V was pared by 5 bases and J by 4 bases, with 2 bases of the junction left unmatched. The CDR3 consists of 13 residues.

In DNA, the CDR3 is TGTGCCAGTAGTAACCCGGGACTAGCGGGAGGTCCCGTCCTCTCCTACAATGAGCAGTTCTTC. The encoded protein is CASSNPGLAGGPVLSYNEQFF. The chain recombines TRBV19 with TRBJ2-1; 15 bases are a match to TRBD2. The ends lost 4 bases at V and 0 bases at J; junction bases unmatched: 13. Germline CDR1 LNHDA, CDR2 SQIVND (reference sequence). The CDR3 runs to 21 residues.

A single count supports this clone. The rearrangement uses TRBV5-4 and TRBJ2-5; no firm D call. Germline V gene data show CDR1 as SGHNT and CDR2 as YYREEE (reference sequence). The CDR3 is made up of 12 amino acids. V was cut by 4 bases and J by 1 base, with 5 bases left in between. The CDR3 nucleotides read TGTGCCAGCAGCCAGCTCCAAGAGACCCAGTACTTC. It specifies CASSQLQETQYF.

On this clone itself: Other nucleotide sequences from this sample produce the same CDR3. The rearrangement joins TRBV7-9 to TRBJ1-1; D is unclear. Trimming left V 4 bases short and J 1 base short, with 7 bases between. CDR3 length equals 13 residues. In germline, CDR1 is SEHNR, CDR2 FQNEAQ (reference sequence). CDR3 coding DNA: TGTGCCAGCAGCTCTCCCCCGAACACTGAAGCTTTCTTT. Translation gives CASSSPPNTEAFF.

This clone counts as medium-sized. The V gene is TRBV7-8, the J gene TRBJ2-1; 7 positions match TRBD1. After removal of 6 bases from V and 6 bases from J, the junction contained 8 bases not matched to a gene. The CDR3 runs to 14 residues. In germline, CDR1 is SGHVS, CDR2 FQNEAQ. The CDR3 here is CASSTRQGGNEQFF. The CDR3 region has the DNA TGTGCCAGCAGTACCCGACAGGGCGGCAATGAGCAGTTCTTC.

This sequence joins TRBV11-2 and TRBJ1-5; D not resolved. Trimming cost V 1 base and J 7 bases, with 11 bases left between them. Germline V gene lookup returns CDR1 SGHAT and CDR2 FQNNGV. The CDR3 is made up of 14 amino acids. CDR3 loop: CASSLAGMGQPQHF. DNA for the CDR3: TGTGCCAGCAGCTTAGCTGGGATGGGACAGCCCCAGCATTTT.

This clone was counted a few times. The rearrangement links TRBV6-5 to TRBJ1-1; D may be TRBD1 (6 bases). Germline V gene sequence: CDR1 MNHEY, CDR2 SVGAGI. Between the trimmed V and J ends, which lost 6 bases and 4 bases, there was a span of 15 bases. The CDR3 has 14 residues. In nucleotides, the CDR3 is TGTGCCAGCAGGAGGGGGGGCTGGAGCACTGAAGCTTTCTTT. It codes for CASRRGGWSTEAFF.

V gene TRBV6-1 combines with J gene TRBJ2-2, with 8 bases that match TRBD1. The germline gives CDR1 MNHNS, CDR2 SASEGT. The junction had 12 bases not matched to a gene; V was cut back by 11 bases and J by 4 bases. The CDR3 consists of 15 residues. The CDR3 bases are TGTGCCGGCTGTTTGGACAGGGTTTGCACCGGGGAGCTGTTTTTT. Translating gives CAGCLDRVCTGELFF.

The chain links TRBV14 to TRBJ2-5; unclear D gene. Between the trimmed V and J ends, which lost 4 bases and 7 bases, there was a span of 10 bases. Germline values: CDR1 SGHDN, CDR2 FVKESK. The CDR3 spans 12 residues. The CDR3 DNA reads as TGTGCCAGCAGCCTATCCGGGTGGACCCAGTACTTC. Translated, it gives CASSLSGWTQYF.